The 23 T cell receptor beta chains below were found in one sample sequenced in a study of T cells in localized non-small cell lung cancer. Clones were read by immunoSEQ multiplex PCR, and TCRdb kept only the in-frame ones, dropping some. This sample yields more than 15,000 clones, of which around nine tenths are seen a single time; 3.7% belongs to the top ten. The starting material was peripheral blood, obtained before any cancer treatment. These receptors all stem from a male donor at least 60 years old with stage II squamous cell lung carcinoma.

V is TRBV10-3 and J is TRBJ1-5; no clear D. CDR3 size: 16 residues. The germline gives CDR1 ENHRY, CDR2 SYGVKD. V was clipped by 2 bases and J by 0 bases, with 11 bases between them. The chain's CDR3 is CAISERADLSNQPQHF. The CDR3 region has the DNA TGTGCCATCAGTGAGAGGGCAGACCTTAGCAATCAGCCCCAGCATTTT.

This sequence joins TRBV27 and TRBJ2-7; TRBD2 agrees at 11 bases. V lost 5 bases to trimming and J lost 0 bases; unmatched junction nucleotides: 15. This CDR3 has 19 amino acids. Germline values: CDR1 MNHEY, CDR2 SMNVEV (reference sequence). This CDR3 reads CASSPRAGGLAVSSYEQYF. The CDR3 DNA follows: TGTGCCAGCAGTCCCCGAGCGGGGGGACTAGCGGTGAGCTCCTACGAGCAGTACTTC.

This chain joins TRBV2 and TRBJ1-3, with D possibly matching TRBD1 (6 bases). Germline-derived CDR1 and CDR2 are SNHLY and FYNNEI. V was pared by 6 bases and J by 7 bases, with 13 bases between. This CDR3 region has 13 residues. The DNA for the CDR3 is TGTGCCAGCAGGATGGACAGCGCGAACACCATATATTTT. The encoded protein is CASRMDSANTIYF.

About this clone: Other DNA sequences in this sample translate to the same CDR3. This chain links TRBV2 with TRBJ2-3; perhaps D is TRBD1 or TRBD2 (5 bases each). CDR1 is SNHLY and CDR2 is FYNNEI in the germline V gene. V lost 4 bases and J 3 bases, leaving 20 bases between the germline ends. This CDR3 has 17 amino acids. The CDR3 reads CASSAGILNEGTDTQYF. The CDR3 DNA reads as TGTGCCAGCAGTGCCGGGATCTTGAACGAGGGGACAGATACGCAGTATTTT.

The chain links TRBV7-6 to TRBJ1-5, with TRBD1 matching over 7 bases. V lost 6 bases to trimming and J lost 4 bases; unmatched junction nucleotides: 6. The CDR3 is made up of 14 amino acids. Looked up from germline, CDR1 is SGHVS and CDR2 is FNYEAQ. The chain's CDR3 is CASSSTGRNQPQHF. For the CDR3, the DNA is TGTGCCAGCAGTTCGACAGGGAGGAATCAGCCCCAGCATTTT.

The chain's CDR3 is CASSLDASSNTGELFF. CDR3 DNA sequence: TGTGCCAGCAGCTTGGATGCTTCCTCGAACACCGGGGAGCTGTTTTTT. The V and J genes are TRBV5-6 and TRBJ2-2; no clear D gene. Germline CDR1 reads SGHDT; CDR2 reads YYEEEE. V gave up 0 bases and J gave up 0 bases, with 9 bases separating them. The CDR3 loop spans 16 amino acids.

The chain is built from TRBV30 and TRBJ1-2, with 7 positions matching TRBD1. V dropped 1 base and J dropped 8; count of bases not matched to a gene: 10. The CDR3 covers 14 residues. Germline CDR1 GTSNPN, CDR2 SVGIG (reference sequence). The CDR3: CAWSALGQLWGYTF. The CDR3 bases are TGTGCCTGGAGTGCACTGGGACAGCTTTGGGGCTACACCTTC.

Here the CDR3 reads CASSMGRGKSSYEQYF. Written as DNA, the CDR3 is TGTGCCAGTAGTATGGGGCGGGGAAAGAGCTCCTACGAGCAGTACTTC. This chain connects TRBV19 to TRBJ2-7; a possible D gene is TRBD2 (6 bases). Germline V gene sequence: CDR1 LNHDA, CDR2 SQIVND (reference sequence). This CDR3 region has 16 residues. Trimming left V 3 bases short and J 0 bases short, with 15 bases between.

The genes are TRBV28 and TRBJ2-1, with a possible D match to TRBD1 (5 bases). The V gene lost 2 bases and the J gene lost 6 bases, with 8 bases spanning the gap. Per germline, CDR1 MDHEN and CDR2 SYDVKM. The CDR3 covers 13 residues. CDR3 protein: CASSLKGINEQFF. The CDR3 DNA follows: TGTGCCAGCAGTTTAAAGGGGATCAATGAGCAGTTCTTC.

The chain combines TRBV14 with TRBJ2-5; D gene ambiguous. The ends were cut back, 0 bases at V and 8 bases at J, with 13 bases in the middle. Germline CDR1 SGHDN, CDR2 FVKESK. The CDR3 runs to 14 residues. The CDR3 spells CASSQDMRTGTQYF. CDR3 coding DNA: TGTGCCAGCAGCCAAGATATGAGAACCGGAACCCAGTACTTC. The complete variable domain, with remaining parts taken from reference TRBV14 and TRBJ2-5, reads EAGVTQFPSHSVIEKGQTVTLRCDPISGHDNLYWYRRVMGKEIKFLLHFVKESKQDESGMPNNRFLAERTGGTYSTLKVQPAELEDSGVYFCASSQDMRTGTQYFGPGTRLLVL.

The chain carries TRBV28 and TRBJ1-2, with a possible D match to TRBD1 (6 bases). Trimming took 3 bases from V and 4 from J, leaving 18 bases between them. CDR1 and CDR2 from the germline V gene are MDHEN and SYDVKM. The CDR3 contains 16 residues. CDR3 in DNA: TGTGCCAGCAGTTTCAAGGGGGGAGCCCTCAGCTATGGCTACACCTTC. Protein product: CASSFKGGALSYGYTF.

The chain links TRBV28 to TRBJ2-1, with D unresolved. CDR3 size: 13 residues. Germline CDR1 is MDHEN and CDR2 is SYDVKM. Trimming left V 1 base short and J 6 bases short, with 7 bases between. The CDR3 protein is CASSLFRSNEQFF. CDR3 DNA: TGTGCCAGCAGTTTATTCCGATCCAATGAGCAGTTCTTC.

The CDR3 nucleotides are TGTGCCAGCATATCCCTTGAAGCTTTCTTT. Translated: CASISLEAFF. The rearrangement uses TRBV2 and TRBJ1-1, with unresolved D. The V and J ends lost 7 bases and 7 bases respectively, with 7 bases between them. The CDR3 runs to 10 residues. Per the germline V gene, CDR1 is SNHLY and CDR2 is FYNNEI. The full variable domain, rest sourced from reference TRBV2 and TRBJ1-1, is EPEVTQTPSHQVTQMGQEVILRCVPISNHLYFYWYRQILGQKVEFLVSFYNNEISEKSEIFDDQFSVERPDGSNFTLKIRSTKLEDSAMYFCASISLEAFFGQGTRLTVV.

This clone was found once. J is TRBJ2-2 and V is TRBV2, with 10 bases fitting TRBD2. J was trimmed by 9 bases and V by 8 bases; bases with no gene match: 6. This CDR3 has 13 residues. Per the germline V gene, CDR1 is SNHLY and CDR2 is FYNNEI. The CDR3 DNA sequence: TGTGCCAGCGCCAGCGGGAGGGCCTGGGAGCTGTTTTTT. It translates to CASASGRAWELFF.

The chain employs TRBV9 and TRBJ1-1; D is ambiguous. The CDR3 contains 11 residues. Trimming pared 4 bases from V and 4 bases from J, leaving 5 bases between. Per the germline V gene, CDR1 is SGDLS and CDR2 is YYNGEE. In nucleotides, the CDR3 is TGTGCCAGCAGCAGAGGCACTGAAGCTTTCTTT. Translating gives CASSRGTEAFF.

The CDR3 region is CASSLTSGRAWNNEQFF. DNA of the CDR3: TGTGCCAGCAGTTTGACTAGCGGGAGGGCCTGGAACAATGAGCAGTTCTTC. The chain uses TRBV27 and TRBJ2-1; TRBD2 agrees at 14 bases. This CDR3 has 17 residues. V lost 3 bases, J lost 5 bases, and 6 bases stayed unmatched. The V gene's germline CDR1 is MNHEY and CDR2 SMNVEV (reference sequence).

This chain uses TRBV2 with TRBJ2-7; D remains unclear. The germline V gene has CDR1 SNHLY and CDR2 FYNNEI. The CDR3 extends over 12 amino acids. V was shortened by 8 bases and J by 0 bases, with 8 bases between the two germline ends. The CDR3 nucleotides read TGTGCCAGCCTAAAGAGCTCCTACGAGCAGTACTTC. Translating gives CASLKSSYEQYF.

The chain uses TRBV27 and TRBJ2-7; the match to TRBD2 covers 11 bases. CDR1 is MNHEY, CDR2 SMNVEV, per germline (reference sequence). V lost 2 bases, J lost 2 bases, and 14 bases stayed unmatched. CDR3 size: 19 residues. As DNA, the CDR3 is TGTGCCAGCAGTTTAGCAACACCCAGAATAGCGGGAGGGGCCTACGAGCAGTACTTC. Translation gives CASSLATPRIAGGAYEQYF.

The chain employs TRBV28 and TRBJ2-7, with D unresolved. Trimming pared 6 bases from V and 1 base from J, leaving 7 bases between. Germline CDR1 MDHEN, CDR2 SYDVKM. This CDR3 spans 12 amino acids. The CDR3 nucleotides are TGTGCCAGCAGCTGGGGATCCTACGAGCAGTACTTC. This codes for CASSWGSYEQYF. The full variable domain, its missing parts supplied by reference TRBV28 and TRBJ2-7, is DVKVTQSSRYLVKRTGEKVFLECVQDMDHENMFWYRQDPGLGLRLIYFSYDVKMKEKGDIPEGYSVSREKKERFSLILESASTNQTSMYLCASSWGSYEQYFGPGTRLTVT.

The chain links TRBV7-9 to TRBJ1-3; a weak D match, TRBD1 (6 bases). The germline V and J ends were trimmed by 6 bases and 2 bases, with 14 bases remaining between them. CDR3 length equals 15 residues. Germline-derived CDR1 and CDR2 are SEHNR and FQNEAQ (reference sequence). CDR3 loop: CASSLQGLTGNTIYF. The CDR3 DNA sequence: TGTGCCAGCAGTCTACAGGGACTGACTGGAAACACCATATATTTT.

The V gene is TRBV28, the J gene TRBJ2-3, with 11 bases fitting TRBD2. Per germline, CDR1 MDHEN and CDR2 SYDVKM. V gave up 5 bases and J gave up 2 bases; unmatched junction bases: 9. The CDR3 is 17 amino acids. In nucleotides, the CDR3 is TGTGCCAGCAGTCCTCGCGGGACTAGCGGTTTCACAGATACGCAGTATTTT. It encodes CASSPRGTSGFTDTQYF.

The gene calls are TRBV19 and TRBJ2-4; 9 positions agree with TRBD1. The trim removed 7 bases at V and 3 bases at J, leaving 7 bases unmatched. The CDR3 has 15 residues. Germline CDR1 and CDR2: LNHDA and SQIVND (reference sequence). CDR3 in DNA: TGTGCCAGTAACAAGCCGGGACAGGGCAAAAACATTCAGTACTTC. Translated, it gives CASNKPGQGKNIQYF. The complete variable domain, with remaining parts taken from reference TRBV19 and TRBJ2-4, reads DGGITQSPKYLFRKEGQNVTLSCEQNLNHDAMYWYRQDPGQGLRLIYYSQIVNDFQKGDIAEGYSVSREKKESFPLTVTSAQKNPTAFYLCASNKPGQGKNIQYFGAGTRLSVL.

The rearrangement links TRBV7-6 to TRBJ2-1, with D uncertain. Germline assignment: CDR1 SGHVS and CDR2 FNYEAQ. V shed 0 bases and J shed 0 bases, with 9 bases lying between them. The CDR3 is 16 amino acids. CDR3 sequence reads: CASSLAGPSSYNEQFF. CDR3 coding DNA: TGTGCCAGCAGCTTAGCAGGACCAAGCTCCTACAATGAGCAGTTCTTC.